The rows below give T cell receptor beta chains drawn from one sample of a study of blood T cells in healthy people across ages. TCRdb reprocessed the 5' RACE reads with MiXCR, giving one entry per CDR3 protein. The sample holds around 1,700,000 distinct CDR3 sequences, 28% seen once. Source material: blood. The receptors here all came from a woman younger than 45 in good health. Each CDR3 is given without its conserved first and last residue. The order of the fields is clone size, V gene, CDR3 protein. For some rows the clone size is stated as once, few or many, or as a class when expanded; others skip it.

>few|TRBV24-1
ATSDARTAHDGYT
>many|TRBV5-6
ASRPGLAGIYEQY
>-|TRBV9
ASSATSGRDGQF
>few|TRBV5-6
ASSTVAGAYNEQF
>many|TRBV6-2/TRBV6-3
ASTRRDRGLDYEQY
>many|TRBV7-2
ASSLPGHSYGYT
>-|TRBV20-1
SARVAGRIYEQY
>few|TRBV12-5
ASRGQSSYTEQF
>few|TRBV5-1
ASSSTIATNEKLF
>-|TRBV14
ASSRWGLADEQY
>-|TRBV5-1
ASGWGAAGTDTQY
>-|TRBV6-2/TRBV6-3
TSSYESIYEQF
>few|TRBV19
ASSPRGTAMNEQF
>-|TRBV29-1
SVALRLERTEAF
>few|TRBV18
ASSFDRVPIRDEQY
>few|TRBV20-1
SAEYRGQTEAF
>-|TRBV25-1
ATGLGTDTQY
>-|TRBV24-1
ATSSRDRAYEQY
>many|TRBV20-1
SARATIGTDILLEQY
>many|TRBV7-2
ASSSTSGNPDTQY
>-|TRBV5-1
ASTLQGLPYEQY
>many|TRBV10-3
AISEAGATYEQY
>many|TRBV7-9
ASSPKALLETQY
>few|TRBV27
ASSLRDGDFGYT
>-|TRBV15
ATSRDPSSYEQY
>-|TRBV18
ASSPSGLAGGLDEQF